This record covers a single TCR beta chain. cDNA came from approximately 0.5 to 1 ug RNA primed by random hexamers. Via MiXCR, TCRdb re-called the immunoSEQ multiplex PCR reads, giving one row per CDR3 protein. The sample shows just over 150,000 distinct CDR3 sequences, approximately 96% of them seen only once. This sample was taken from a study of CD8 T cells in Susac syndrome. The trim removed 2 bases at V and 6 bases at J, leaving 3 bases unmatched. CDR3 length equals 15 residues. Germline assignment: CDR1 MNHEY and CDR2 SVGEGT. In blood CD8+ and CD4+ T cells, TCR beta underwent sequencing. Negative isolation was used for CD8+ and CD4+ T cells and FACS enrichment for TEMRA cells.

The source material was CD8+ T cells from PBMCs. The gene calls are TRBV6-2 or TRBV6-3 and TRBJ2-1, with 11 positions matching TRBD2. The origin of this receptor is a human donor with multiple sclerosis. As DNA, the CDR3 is TGTGCCAGCAGTTACGGTAGCGGGGGGGTCAATGAGCAGTTCTTC. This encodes CASSYGSGGVNEQFF.